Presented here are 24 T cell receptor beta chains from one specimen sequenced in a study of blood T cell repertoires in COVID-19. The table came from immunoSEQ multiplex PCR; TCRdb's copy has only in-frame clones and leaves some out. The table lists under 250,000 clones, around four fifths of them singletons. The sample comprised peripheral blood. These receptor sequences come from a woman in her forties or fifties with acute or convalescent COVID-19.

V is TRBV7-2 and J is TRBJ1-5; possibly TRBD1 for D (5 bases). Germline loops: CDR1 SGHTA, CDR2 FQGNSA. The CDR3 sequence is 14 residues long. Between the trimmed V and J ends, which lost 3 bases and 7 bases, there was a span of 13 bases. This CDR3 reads CASSLDTVGQPQHF. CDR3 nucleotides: TGTGCCAGCAGCTTGGACACTGTTGGACAGCCCCAGCATTTT. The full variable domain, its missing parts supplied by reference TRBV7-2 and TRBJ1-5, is GAGVSQSPSNKVTEKGKDVELRCDPISGHTALYWYRQSLGQGLEFLIYFQGNSAPDKSGLPSDRFSAERTGGSVSTLTIQRTQQEDSAVYLCASSLDTVGQPQHFGDGTRLSIL.

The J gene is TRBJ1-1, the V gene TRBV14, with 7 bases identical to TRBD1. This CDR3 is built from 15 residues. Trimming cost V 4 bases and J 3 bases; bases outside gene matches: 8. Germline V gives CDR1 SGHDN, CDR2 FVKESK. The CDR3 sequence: CASSPLQGKDTEAFF. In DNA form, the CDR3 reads TGTGCCAGCAGCCCATTACAGGGGAAAGACACTGAAGCTTTCTTT.

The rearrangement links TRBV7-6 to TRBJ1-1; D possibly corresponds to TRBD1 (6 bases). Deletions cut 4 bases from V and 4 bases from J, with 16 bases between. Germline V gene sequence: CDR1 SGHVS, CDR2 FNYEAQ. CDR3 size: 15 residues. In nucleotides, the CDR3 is TGTGCCAGCAGCTCCCACAGGGATTTAGGCACTGAAGCTTTCTTT. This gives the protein CASSSHRDLGTEAFF. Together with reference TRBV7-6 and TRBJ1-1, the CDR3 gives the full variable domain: GAGVSQSPRYKVTKRGQDVALRCDPISGHVSLYWYRQALGQGPEFLTYFNYEAQQDKSGLPNDRFSAERPEGSISTLTIQRTEQRDSAMYRCASSSHRDLGTEAFFGQGTRLTVV.

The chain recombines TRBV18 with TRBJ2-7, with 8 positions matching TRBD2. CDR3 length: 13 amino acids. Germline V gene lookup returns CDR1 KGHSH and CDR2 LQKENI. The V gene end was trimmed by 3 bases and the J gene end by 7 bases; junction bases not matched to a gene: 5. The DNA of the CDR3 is TGTGCCAGCTCACCGGGCGGGGGGAGAGAGCAGTACTTC. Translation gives CASSPGGGREQYF.

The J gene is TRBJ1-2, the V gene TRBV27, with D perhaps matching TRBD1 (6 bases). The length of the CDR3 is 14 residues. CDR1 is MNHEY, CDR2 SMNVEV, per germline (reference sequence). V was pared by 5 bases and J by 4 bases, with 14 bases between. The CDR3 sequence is CASSPPGTTYGYTF. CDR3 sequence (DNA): TGTGCCAGCAGTCCTCCCGGGACAACCTATGGCTACACCTTC.

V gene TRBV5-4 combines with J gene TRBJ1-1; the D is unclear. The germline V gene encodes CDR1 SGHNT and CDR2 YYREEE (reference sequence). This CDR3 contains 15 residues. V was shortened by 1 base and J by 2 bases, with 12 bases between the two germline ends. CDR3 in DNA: TGTGCCAGCAGCTTGAGTTCCGGTCCAAACACTGAAGCTTTCTTT. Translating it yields CASSLSSGPNTEAFF.

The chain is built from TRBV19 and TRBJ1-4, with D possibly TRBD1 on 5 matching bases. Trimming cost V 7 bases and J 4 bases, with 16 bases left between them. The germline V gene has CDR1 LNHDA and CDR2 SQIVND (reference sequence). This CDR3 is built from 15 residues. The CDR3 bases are TGTGCCAGTACCTACGACAGTAATCTTAATGAAAAACTGTTTTTT. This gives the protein CASTYDSNLNEKLFF.

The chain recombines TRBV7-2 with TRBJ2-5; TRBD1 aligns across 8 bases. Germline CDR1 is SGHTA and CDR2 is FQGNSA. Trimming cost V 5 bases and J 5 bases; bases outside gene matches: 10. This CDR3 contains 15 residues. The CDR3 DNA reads TGTGCCAGCAGCATAAACAGGGGGATAAAGGAGACCCAGTACTTC. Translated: CASSINRGIKETQYF.

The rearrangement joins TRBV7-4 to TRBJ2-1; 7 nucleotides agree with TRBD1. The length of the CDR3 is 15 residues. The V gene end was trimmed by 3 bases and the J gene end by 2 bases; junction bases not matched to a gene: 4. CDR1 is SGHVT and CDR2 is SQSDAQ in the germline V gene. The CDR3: CASSFRDRAYNEQFF. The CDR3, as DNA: TGTGCCAGCAGCTTCCGGGACAGAGCCTACAATGAGCAGTTCTTC.

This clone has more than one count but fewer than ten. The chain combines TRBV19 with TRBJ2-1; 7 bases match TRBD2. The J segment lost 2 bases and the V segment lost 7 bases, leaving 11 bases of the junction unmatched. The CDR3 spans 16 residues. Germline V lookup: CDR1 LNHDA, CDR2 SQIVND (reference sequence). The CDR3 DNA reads TGTGCCAGTACCTCGGACGGCGGGAGACCCTACAATGAGCAGTTCTTC. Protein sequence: CASTSDGGRPYNEQFF. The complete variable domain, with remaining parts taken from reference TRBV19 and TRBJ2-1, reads DGGITQSPKYLFRKEGQNVTLSCEQNLNHDAMYWYRQDPGQGLRLIYYSQIVNDFQKGDIAEGYSVSREKKESFPLTVTSAQKNPTAFYLCASTSDGGRPYNEQFFGPGTRLTVL.

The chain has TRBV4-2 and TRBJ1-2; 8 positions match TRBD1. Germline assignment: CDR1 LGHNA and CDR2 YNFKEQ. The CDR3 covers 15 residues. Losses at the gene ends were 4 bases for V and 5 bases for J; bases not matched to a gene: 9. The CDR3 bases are TGTGCCAGCAGCCTCCGATCGACAGGGGAGTATGGCTACACCTTC. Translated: CASSLRSTGEYGYTF.

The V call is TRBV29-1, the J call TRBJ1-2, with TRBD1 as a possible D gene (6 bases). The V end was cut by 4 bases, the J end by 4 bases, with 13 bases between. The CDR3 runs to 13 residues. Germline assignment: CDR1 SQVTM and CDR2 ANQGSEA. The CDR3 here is CSVVAGAGYGYTF. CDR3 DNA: TGCAGCGTTGTCGCAGGGGCGGGCTATGGCTACACCTTC.

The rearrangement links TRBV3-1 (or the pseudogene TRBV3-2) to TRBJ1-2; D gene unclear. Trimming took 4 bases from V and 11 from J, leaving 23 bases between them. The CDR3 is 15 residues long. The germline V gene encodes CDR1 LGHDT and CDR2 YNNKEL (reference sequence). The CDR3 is CASSPSDGTRKEYTF. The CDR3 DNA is TGTGCCAGCAGCCCCTCCGACGGCACGAGAAAGGAGTACACCTTC.

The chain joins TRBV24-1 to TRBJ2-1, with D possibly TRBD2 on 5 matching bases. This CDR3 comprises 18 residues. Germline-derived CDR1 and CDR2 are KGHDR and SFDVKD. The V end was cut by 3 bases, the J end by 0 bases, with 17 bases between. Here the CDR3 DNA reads TGTGCCACCAGTGATGGGCCGGGCGGGCTCAGCTCCTACAATGAGCAGTTCTTC. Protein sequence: CATSDGPGGLSSYNEQFF.

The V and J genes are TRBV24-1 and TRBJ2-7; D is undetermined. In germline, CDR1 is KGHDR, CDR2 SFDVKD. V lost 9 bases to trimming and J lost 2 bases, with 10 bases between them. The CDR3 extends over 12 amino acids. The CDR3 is CATPVPPYEQYF. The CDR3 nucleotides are TGTGCCACCCCAGTGCCCCCCTACGAGCAGTACTTC.

The CDR3 spells CSVEGARGYTF. The CDR3 region has the DNA TGCAGCGTTGAAGGGGCTCGGGGCTACACCTTC. J is TRBJ1-2 and V is TRBV29-1; unclear D gene. The V end lost 1 base, the J end lost 8 bases, and 8 bases lay between the germline ends. The CDR3 is made up of 11 amino acids. The germline gives CDR1 SQVTM, CDR2 ANQGSEA.

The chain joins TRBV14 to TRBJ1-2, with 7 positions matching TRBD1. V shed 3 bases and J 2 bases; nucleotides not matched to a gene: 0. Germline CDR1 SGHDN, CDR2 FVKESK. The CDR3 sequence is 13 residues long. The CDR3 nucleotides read TGTGCCAGCAGCCAGGGACAGAACTATGGCTACACCTTC. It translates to CASSQGQNYGYTF.

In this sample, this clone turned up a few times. CDR3 protein: CASSPARTGHNYGYTF. The CDR3 DNA follows: TGTGCCAGCAGCCCGGCCCGAACGGGACACAACTATGGCTACACCTTC. The chain joins TRBV4-2 to TRBJ1-2, with D possibly being TRBD1 (6 bases). Germline CDR1 and CDR2: LGHNA and YNFKEQ. The CDR3 length is 16 residues. The V gene lost 4 bases and the J gene lost 2 bases, with 17 bases spanning the gap.

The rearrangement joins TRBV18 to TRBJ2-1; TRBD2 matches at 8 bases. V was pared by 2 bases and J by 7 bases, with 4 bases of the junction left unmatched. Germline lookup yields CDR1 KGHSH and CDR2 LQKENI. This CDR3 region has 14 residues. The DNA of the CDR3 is TGTGCCAGCTCACCAGCCGGGACTAGGAATGAGCAGTTCTTC. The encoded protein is CASSPAGTRNEQFF.

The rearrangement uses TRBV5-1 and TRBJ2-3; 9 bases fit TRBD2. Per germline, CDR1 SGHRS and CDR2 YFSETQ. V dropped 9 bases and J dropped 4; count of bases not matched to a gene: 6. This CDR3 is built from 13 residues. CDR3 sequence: CATRASGADTQYF. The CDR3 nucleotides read TGCGCCACAAGGGCTAGCGGGGCAGATACGCAGTATTTT. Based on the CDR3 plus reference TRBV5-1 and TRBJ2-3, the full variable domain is KAGVTQTPRYLIKTRGQQVTLSCSPISGHRSVSWYQQTPGQGLQFLFEYFSETQRNKGNFPGRFSGRQFSNSRSEMNVSTLELGDSALYLCATRASGADTQYFGPGTRLTVL.

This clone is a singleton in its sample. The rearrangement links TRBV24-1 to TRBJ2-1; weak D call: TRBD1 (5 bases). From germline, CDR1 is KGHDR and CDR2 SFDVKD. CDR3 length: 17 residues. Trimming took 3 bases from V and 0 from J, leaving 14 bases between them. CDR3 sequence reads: CATSDPHRLSSYNEQFF. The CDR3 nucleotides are TGTGCCACCAGTGATCCTCACAGGCTTAGCTCCTACAATGAGCAGTTCTTC.

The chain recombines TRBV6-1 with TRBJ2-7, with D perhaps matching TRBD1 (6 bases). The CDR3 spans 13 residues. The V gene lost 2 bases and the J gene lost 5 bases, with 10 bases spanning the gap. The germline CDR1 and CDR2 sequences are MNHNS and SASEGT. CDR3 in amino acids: CASSETGIHEQYF. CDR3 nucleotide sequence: TGTGCCAGCAGTGAAACAGGGATCCACGAGCAGTACTTC.

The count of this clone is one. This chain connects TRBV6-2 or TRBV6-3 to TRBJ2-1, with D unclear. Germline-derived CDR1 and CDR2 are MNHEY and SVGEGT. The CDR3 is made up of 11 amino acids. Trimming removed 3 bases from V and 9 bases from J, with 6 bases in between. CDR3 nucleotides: TGTGCCAGCAGTTATGCCGGTGAGCAGTTCTTC. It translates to CASSYAGEQFF.

The DNA of the CDR3 is TGCAGCGTTATCCTCGGGGGCTATGGCTACACCTTC. Translation gives CSVILGGYGYTF. The chain carries TRBV29-1 and TRBJ1-2; the D gene is possibly TRBD1 (5 bases). Trimming left V 5 bases short and J 4 bases short, with 11 bases between. The CDR3 length is 12 residues. Per germline, CDR1 SQVTM and CDR2 ANQGSEA.